This TCR beta chain was retrieved from a study of blood T cells in healthy people across ages. PCR was performed a second time for roughly 6 to 12 cycles using a sample-barcoded 5' primer and a J-beta primer mix. There were at least 3 million CDR3-containing paired-end reads obtained from each sample. A single record per CDR3 protein comes from TCRdb applying MiXCR to the 5' RACE reads. Here the sample spans some 1.7 million distinct CDR3 sequences, roughly 27% being singletons. With regard to this clonotype: A read error may produce the germline difference seen at one junction end.

This CDR3 region has 14 residues. The germline CDR1 and CDR2 sequences are MNHEY and SMNVEV (reference sequence). This TCR was recovered from a woman aged 30 to 39 in good health. The sample comprised blood. V usage is TRBV27 and J usage is TRBJ1-5; D perhaps matches TRBD1 (6 bases). This CDR3 is CASSITGRNRPQHF. The CDR3 DNA sequence: TGTGCCAGCAGTATAACAGGGAGGAATCGGCCCCAGCATTTT.